This entry lists 17 T cell receptor beta chains sequenced from one sample in a study of T cell responses to AZD1222 COVID-19 vaccine (TCRdb year 2021). What the time point label conveys for this sample: about 28 days (+/-7) after the second vaccine dose. Library method: the immunoSEQ multiplex PCR assay. Sourced from immuneACCESS, this table was stored by TCRdb with only in-frame sequences that have V and J called. A share of the clones is absent; for the studies checked, an unresolved V gene accounts for under half, and the remainder has no known explanation. Recorded for this sample are 70,000 or so clones; 80% to 90% of them occurred a single time. The biggest ten clones account for 5.5% to 8% of the sample. The source was peripheral blood, collected 28 days after the second AZD1222 dose. The receptors shown here come from an adult who received the AZD1222 COVID-19 vaccine.

J is TRBJ1-5 and V is TRBV3-1 (or the pseudogene TRBV3-2); D unresolved. The V end lost 0 bases, the J end lost 10 bases, and 13 bases lay between the germline ends. Germline V gene data show CDR1 as LGHDT and CDR2 as YNNKEL (reference sequence). The CDR3 has 14 amino acids. CDR3 loop: CASSQDHAVRPQHF. In nucleotides, the CDR3 is TGTGCCAGCAGCCAAGACCACGCAGTTCGACCCCAGCATTTT.

This chain connects TRBV30 to TRBJ2-7, with D possibly matching TRBD1 (7 bases). This CDR3 comprises 14 residues. V was pared by 0 bases and J by 3 bases, with 12 bases between. Germline V gene lookup returns CDR1 GTSNPN and CDR2 SVGIG (reference sequence). The CDR3 DNA is TGTGCCTGGAGTGTCGGTCAGGGGGGCTACGAGCAGTACTTC. Encoded protein: CAWSVGQGGYEQYF.

The chain uses TRBV25-1 and TRBJ1-3, with 7 bases matching TRBD1. The junction had 8 bases not matched to a gene; V was cut back by 6 bases and J by 3 bases. CDR3 length equals 15 residues. Germline-derived CDR1 and CDR2 are MGHDK and SYGVNS. Here the CDR3 reads CASRRSDRVGNTIYF. The CDR3 DNA sequence: TGTGCCAGCAGAAGATCCGACAGGGTTGGAAACACCATATATTTT. Together with reference TRBV25-1 and TRBJ1-3, the CDR3 gives the full variable domain: EADIYQTPRYLVIGTGKKITLECSQTMGHDKMYWYQQDPGMELHLIHYSYGVNSTEKGDLSSESTVSRIRTEHFPLTLESARPSHTSQYLCASRRSDRVGNTIYFGEGSWLTVV.

This sequence joins TRBV9 and TRBJ2-5; 12 bases match TRBD1. The CDR3 is 18 amino acids. Losses at the gene ends were 0 bases for V and 2 bases for J; bases not matched to a gene: 8. Germline assignment: CDR1 SGDLS and CDR2 YYNGEE. The CDR3 DNA is TGTGCCAGCAGCGTAGGGGCCGGGACAGGGGGCGTACAAGAGACCCAGTACTTC. Its protein is CASSVGAGTGGVQETQYF.

The V call is TRBV18, the J call TRBJ1-5, with D maybe TRBD1 (5 bases). The CDR3 covers 15 residues. The V gene's germline CDR1 is KGHSH and CDR2 LQKENI. Trimming removed 3 bases from V and 3 bases from J, with 12 bases in between. CDR3 region: CASSPLLGDNQPQHF. Here the CDR3 DNA reads TGTGCCAGCTCACCGCTGCTAGGGGACAATCAGCCCCAGCATTTT.

The chain joins TRBV11-2 to TRBJ2-7; no clear D. Trimming left V 1 base short and J 2 bases short, with 15 bases between. Germline values: CDR1 SGHAT, CDR2 FQNNGV. The CDR3 has 16 amino acids. The CDR3 sequence is CASSLGYTGRTYEQYF. The CDR3 region has the DNA TGTGCCAGCAGCTTAGGGTACACGGGTAGAACCTACGAGCAGTACTTC.

This clone was seen a few times. The chain combines TRBV27 with TRBJ2-7; D gene uncertain. The germline gives CDR1 MNHEY, CDR2 SMNVEV (reference sequence). Trimming cost V 6 bases and J 5 bases, with 23 bases left between them. This CDR3 spans 16 amino acids. The CDR3 DNA reads TGTGCCAGCAGCTCCTACTTTTGGGGTGCTTTGGACGAGCAGTACTTC. As protein: CASSSYFWGALDEQYF.

This clone came up once. The J gene is TRBJ2-7, the V gene TRBV18; D ambiguous. The CDR3 sequence is 13 residues long. Looked up from germline, CDR1 is KGHSH and CDR2 is LQKENI. The V gene lost 0 bases and the J gene lost 0 bases, with 3 bases spanning the gap. The CDR3 here is CASSPPISYEQYF. DNA for the CDR3: TGTGCCAGCTCACCACCTATCTCCTACGAGCAGTACTTC.

This rearrangement joins TRBV5-6 to TRBJ2-3; TRBD1 might be the D (6 bases). V gave up 5 bases and J gave up 3 bases, with 13 bases separating them. The CDR3 covers 14 residues. Germline V CDR1 and CDR2: SGHDT, YYEEEE. CDR3 nucleotides: TGTGCCAGCAGGGAACAGGGTTGGACAGATACGCAGTATTTT. Residues: CASREQGWTDTQYF.

The CDR3 here is CASSLVSGRGDQPQHF. The CDR3 region has the DNA TGTGCCAGCAGCTTAGTTAGCGGTAGAGGAGATCAGCCCCAGCATTTT. The chain couples TRBV7-2 to TRBJ1-5; D gene uncertain. The ends were cut back, 1 base at V and 5 bases at J, with 15 bases in the middle. The CDR3 has 16 residues. CDR1 and CDR2 (germline): SGHTA, FQGNSA.

For this clone: The sample holds other DNA sequences that translate to the same CDR3. This chain uses TRBV5-1 with TRBJ1-3; 9 nucleotides match TRBD1. CDR3 size: 15 residues. The germline gives CDR1 SGHRS, CDR2 YFSETQ. Trimming cost V 4 bases and J 3 bases; bases outside gene matches: 5. Written as DNA, the CDR3 is TGCGCCAGCAGCCCGGGGACAGGGTTTGGAAACACCATATATTTT. Translated, it gives CASSPGTGFGNTIYF.

The chain employs TRBV4-3 and TRBJ1-1; D is possibly TRBD1 (5 bases). From germline, CDR1 is LGHNA and CDR2 YSLEER. With 0 bases removed from V and 3 bases from J, the gap between germline ends came to 11 bases. This CDR3 comprises 15 residues. The CDR3 spells CASSQDYRSYTEAFF. CDR3 DNA: TGCGCCAGCAGCCAAGATTACAGGTCATACACTGAAGCTTTCTTT.

This clone occurred a few times. The chain recombines TRBV7-2 with TRBJ2-7; weak D call: TRBD2 (5 bases). The CDR3 extends over 12 amino acids. Trimming stripped 5 bases from V and 3 bases from J, with 8 bases between. Germline-derived CDR1 and CDR2 are SGHTA and FQGNSA. CDR3 in DNA: TGTGCCAGCAGCGCCGGAGGCTACGAGCAGTACTTC. It is translated as CASSAGGYEQYF.

The chain is built from TRBV27 and TRBJ2-1; 10 bases agree with TRBD1. The CDR3 sequence is 13 residues long. Germline CDR1 is MNHEY and CDR2 is SMNVEV (reference sequence). The V and J ends lost 6 bases and 6 bases, in that order; junction bases with no gene match: 2. In nucleotides, the CDR3 is TGTGCCAGCAGGCGGACAGGGGGCAATGAGCAGTTCTTC. Translated: CASRRTGGNEQFF.

The rearrangement uses TRBV15 and TRBJ1-4; D ambiguous. V was clipped by 1 base and J by 8 bases, with 8 bases between them. Germline loops: CDR1 LNHNV, CDR2 YYDKDF (reference sequence). There are 13 residues in the CDR3. This chain's CDR3 is CATSRGTPEKLFF. CDR3 nucleotides: TGTGCCACCAGCAGAGGGACCCCCGAAAAACTGTTTTTT.

The V gene is TRBV21-1, the J gene TRBJ1-1; TRBD1 is the table's D call and was not checked against the DNA. TRBV21-1 is labeled a pseudogene. The CDR3 covers 16 residues. The CDR3 spells CASSKEGPGDRTEAFF. Here the CDR3 DNA reads TGTGCCAGCAGCAAAGAAGGTCCAGGGGATAGGACTGAAGCTTTCTTT.

The rearrangement links TRBV27 to TRBJ1-5; TRBD1 agrees at 7 bases. Looked up from germline, CDR1 is MNHEY and CDR2 is SMNVEV (reference sequence). This CDR3 comprises 15 residues. J was trimmed by 0 bases and V by 3 bases; bases with no gene match: 2. The CDR3 DNA is TGTGCCAGCAGTTTGACAGGGTATAGCAATCAGCCCCAGCATTTT. It is translated as CASSLTGYSNQPQHF.